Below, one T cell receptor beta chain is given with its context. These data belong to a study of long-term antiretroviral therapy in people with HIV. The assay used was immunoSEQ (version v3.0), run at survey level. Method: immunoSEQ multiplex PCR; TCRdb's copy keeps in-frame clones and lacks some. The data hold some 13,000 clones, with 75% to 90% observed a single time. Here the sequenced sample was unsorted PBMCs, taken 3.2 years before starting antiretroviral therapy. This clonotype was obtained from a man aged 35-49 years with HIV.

This CDR3 is CASFSGAGVAGYTF. CDR3 sequence (DNA): TGTGCCAGCTTTTCCGGAGCAGGGGTAGCCGGCTACACCTTC. V is TRBV2 and J is TRBJ1-2, with a possible D match to TRBD1 (6 bases). The CDR3 spans 14 residues. CDR1 and CDR2 (germline): SNHLY, FYNNEI. The V end was cut by 8 bases, the J end by 8 bases, with 21 bases between.